Listed below are T cell receptor beta chains from one sample, sequenced in a study of T-cell memory formation after mild COVID-19. TCRdb reanalysed the 5' RACE reads using MiXCR and keeps one entry per CDR3 protein. The sample consists of fewer than 500,000 distinct CDR3 sequences, 20% to 25% of them appearing once. Sequenced: PBMCs or a T cell subset sorted from them (not recorded which). The receptors were gathered from an adult woman who had mild COVID-19 (a few samples of this study predate the infection). Cell type and time point are not known. Each CDR3 is given with its conserved first and last residue. A D gene is named only where the DNA matches it firmly. The size field is filled for only some rows; it gives once, few, many or a size class.

CDR3nt	CDR3aa	d_gene	abundance	v_gene	j_gene
TGTGCCAGCAGCTTAGATAGTAGCGGGGTATCCTACGAGCAGTACTTC	CASSLDSSGVSYEQYF	TRBD2	few	TRBV7-8	TRBJ2-7
TGTGCCAGCAGCCCGGAAGTCGCGGACAGGGATTATGGCTACACCTTC	CASSPEVADRDYGYTF	TRBD1	NA	TRBV7-2	TRBJ1-2
TGTGCCAGCAGCAAAGAAACTCGGCCTAACATATCCAATGAGCAGTTCTTC	CASSKETRPNISNEQFF	NA	NA	TRBV21-1	TRBJ2-1
TGCGCCAGCAGCGAGGGACTAGCGGGGGGCCTTAGCACAGATACGCAGTATTTT	CASSEGLAGGLSTDTQYF	TRBD2	NA	TRBV5-1	TRBJ2-3
TGCAGTGCTAGTTACAGGGGGGGTACCCCAGCTCGGCTCATCAATGAGCAGTTCTTC	CSASYRGGTPARLINEQFF	NA	few	TRBV20-1	TRBJ2-1
TGTGCCTGGAGTGTTTCCCTCCAAGAGACCCAGTACTTC	CAWSVSLQETQYF	NA	few	TRBV30	TRBJ2-5
TGTGCCAGCAGCGTAACGATGAGCCGGGAAGAGACCCAGTACTTC	CASSVTMSREETQYF	NA	few	TRBV9	TRBJ2-5
TGCAGCGTTGAACGGGACGGAAACATTCAGTACTTC	CSVERDGNIQYF	NA	few	TRBV29-1	TRBJ2-4
TGTGCCACCAGCAGAGAAGCAGAGATGAACACTGAAGCTTTCTTT	CATSREAEMNTEAFF	NA	few	TRBV15	TRBJ1-1
TGTGCCAGCAGAGCGACCGGGGGGGAGGAAGAGACCCAGTACTTC	CASRATGGEEETQYF	TRBD2	NA	TRBV7-6	TRBJ2-5
TGCGCCAGCAGCCAAGGCCAGGGTGGCGGACAGCCCCAGCATTTT	CASSQGQGGGQPQHF	NA	few	TRBV4-1	TRBJ1-5
TGTGCCAGCAGTAGGACTAGCGGGAGTGTCAACGAGCAGTACTTC	CASSRTSGSVNEQYF	TRBD2	NA	TRBV6-5	TRBJ2-7
TGCGCCAGCAGCCAAGATCCGGACAGGGCCGGCTACGAGCAGTACTTC	CASSQDPDRAGYEQYF	TRBD1	NA	TRBV4-1	TRBJ2-7
TGTGCCAGCAGCTTAGAGGCGGTCTTCTACAATGAGCAGTTCTTC	CASSLEAVFYNEQFF	NA	many	TRBV7-9	TRBJ2-1
TGTGCCAGCGGGGAGGCAGGGGCCGAGACCCAGTACTTC	CASGEAGAETQYF	NA	few	TRBV7-9	TRBJ2-5
TGTGCCAGTCGCACCGGGGAGCTGTTTTTT	CASRTGELFF	NA	NA	TRBV7-9	TRBJ2-2
TGTGCCAGCTCACCGATCCAGGGGGAGGCTTTCTTT	CASSPIQGEAFF	TRBD1	NA	TRBV18	TRBJ1-1
TGTGCCAGCACCCTGACTAGCGGGGAGGGCTACGAGCAGTACTTC	CASTLTSGEGYEQYF	TRBD2	NA	TRBV6-5	TRBJ2-7
TGTGCCAGCAGCGAAATGCAGGGAAGCTATGGCTACACCTTC	CASSEMQGSYGYTF	NA	NA	TRBV9	TRBJ1-2
TGTGCCAGCAGCCCACCCGCGGACAGCTTCGGGGAGACCCAGTACTTC	CASSPPADSFGETQYF	NA	NA	TRBV7-8	TRBJ2-5
TGTGCCAGCAGTGAGAAAGCAAGCGGGGCATGGGAGCAGTTCTTC	CASSEKASGAWEQFF	TRBD2	few	TRBV6-1	TRBJ2-1
TGTGCCAGCAGCTTAGCGGCAGGGCCGTACAATGAGCAGTTCTTC	CASSLAAGPYNEQFF	NA	NA	TRBV7-2	TRBJ2-1
TGTGCCAGCAGCCACGGACAGGACATGAACACTGAAGCTTTCTTT	CASSHGQDMNTEAFF	TRBD1	few	TRBV7-9	TRBJ1-1
TGCGCCAGCAGCTTGGGGCAGGGAATTAATTCACCCCTCCACTTT	CASSLGQGINSPLHF	NA	NA	TRBV5-1	TRBJ1-6
TGTGCCAGCAGTTACTCGATACGGGAATGGGAGCAGTACTTC	CASSYSIREWEQYF	NA	NA	TRBV6-6	TRBJ2-7
TGCGCCAGCAGCCAAGACAGAGGGACTAAGTTTTTCTTC	CASSQDRGTKFFF	TRBD2	few	TRBV4-3	TRBJ2-1
TGCAGCGTTGGTCTACACGGACTGAACACTGAAGCTTTCTTT	CSVGLHGLNTEAFF	NA	NA	TRBV29-1	TRBJ1-1
TGTGCCAGCTCACTTTGGACAGGGAACACCGGGGAGCTGTTTTTT	CASSLWTGNTGELFF	TRBD1	few	TRBV18	TRBJ2-2
TGTGCCAGCAGTTGGTCCGACGGCACCTACGAGCAGTACTTC	CASSWSDGTYEQYF	NA	few	TRBV6-5	TRBJ2-7